Only a few counts were recorded for the clone carrying this TCR beta chain. Via MiXCR, TCRdb re-called the 5' RACE reads, giving one row per CDR3 protein. The data show 250,000 to 300,000 distinct CDR3 sequences, around 20% seen once. These data belong to a study of CD8 T cells in ankylosing spondylitis. This CDR3 contains 13 residues. The V gene's germline CDR1 is ENHRY and CDR2 SYGVKD. V gave up 3 bases and J gave up 9 bases, with 11 bases separating them. Source material: blood, either unsorted or a sorted T cell fraction (not recorded which). V usage is TRBV10-3 and J usage is TRBJ2-2; maybe TRBD1 (5 bases). This TCR came from a male donor with ankylosing spondylitis or in good health (not recorded which). The CDR3 nucleotides read TGTGCCATCAGTGAACAGGTTCCGAGGGAGCTGTTTTTT. It encodes CAISEQVPRELFF.